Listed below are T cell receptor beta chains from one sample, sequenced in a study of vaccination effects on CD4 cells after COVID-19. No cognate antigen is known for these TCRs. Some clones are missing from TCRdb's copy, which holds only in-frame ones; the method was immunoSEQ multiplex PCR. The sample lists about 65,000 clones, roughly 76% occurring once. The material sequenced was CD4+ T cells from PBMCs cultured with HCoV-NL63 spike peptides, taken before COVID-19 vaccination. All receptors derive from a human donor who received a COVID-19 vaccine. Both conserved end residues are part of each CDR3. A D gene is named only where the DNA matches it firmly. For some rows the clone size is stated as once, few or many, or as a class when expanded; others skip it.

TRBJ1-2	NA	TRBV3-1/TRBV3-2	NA	TGTGCCAGCAGCCTCGGCAGCTATGGCTACACCTTC	CASSLGSYGYTF
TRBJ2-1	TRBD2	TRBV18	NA	TGTGCCAGCTCACCAACCACTAGCGGGGGGGCAGGGAATGAGCAGTTCTTC	CASSPTTSGGAGNEQFF
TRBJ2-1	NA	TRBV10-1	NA	TGCGCCAGCAGTGAGGGCAGGGTATCCTACAATGAGCAGTTCTTC	CASSEGRVSYNEQFF
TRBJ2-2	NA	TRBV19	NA	TGTGCCAGTACTCTCCTACAGACTGCGAACACCGGGGAGCTGTTTTTT	CASTLLQTANTGELFF
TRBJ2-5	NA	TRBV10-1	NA	TGCGCCAGCAGTGAATCGGACGGTCACCAAGAGACCCAGTACTTC	CASSESDGHQETQYF
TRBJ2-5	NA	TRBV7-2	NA	TGTGCCAGCAGCGTAAACCAAGAGACCCAGTACTTC	CASSVNQETQYF
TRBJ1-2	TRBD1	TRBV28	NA	TGTGCCAGCAGTTCCCACAGGGGGCAAGGCTACACCTTC	CASSSHRGQGYTF
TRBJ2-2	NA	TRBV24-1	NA	TGTGCCACCAGTGACGCTGGACAGAAGAACACCGGGGAGCTGTTTTTT	CATSDAGQKNTGELFF
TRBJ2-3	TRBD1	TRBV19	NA	TGTGCCAGTAGTCATCGTCCCGGGACAGGGATAGGACCAGATACGCAGTATTTT	CASSHRPGTGIGPDTQYF
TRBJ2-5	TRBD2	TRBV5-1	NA	TGCGCCAGCAGCTTCTCTAGCGGGGGGTCAGAGACCCAGTACTTC	CASSFSSGGSETQYF
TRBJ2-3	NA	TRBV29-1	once	TGCAGCGTAATATTTTCCACAGATACGCAGTATTTT	CSVIFSTDTQYF
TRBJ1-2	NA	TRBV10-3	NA	TGTGCCATCAGTGAGTCGACAGGTCGCTATGGCTACACCTTC	CAISESTGRYGYTF
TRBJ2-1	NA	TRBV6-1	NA	TGTGCCAGCAGTGATCGCGGGGGCTACGCCTGGGGTGAGCAGTTCTTC	CASSDRGGYAWGEQFF
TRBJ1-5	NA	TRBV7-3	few	TGTGCCAGCAGCTTAGACAGTAACCAGCCCCAGCATTTT	CASSLDSNQPQHF
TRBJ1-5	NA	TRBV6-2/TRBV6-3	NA	TGTGCCAGCAGTTACTCGAATGCTTTAAATCAGCCCCAGCATTTT	CASSYSNALNQPQHF
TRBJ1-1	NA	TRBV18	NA	TGTGCCAGCTCACCGGGTCAGAACACTGAAGCTTTCTTT	CASSPGQNTEAFF
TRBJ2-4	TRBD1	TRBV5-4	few	TGTGCCAGCAGCTTGGGAGGGGGCAATGTCAAAAACATTCAGTACTTC	CASSLGGGNVKNIQYF
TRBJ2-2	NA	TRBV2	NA	TGTGCCAGCAGTGATCTGTCAGTTAGGAACACCGGGGAGCTGTTTTTT	CASSDLSVRNTGELFF
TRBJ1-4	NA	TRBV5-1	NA	TGCGCCAGCAACCCCCAAGGACTGATTAATGAAAAACTGTTTTTT	CASNPQGLINEKLFF
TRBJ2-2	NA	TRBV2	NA	TGTGCCAGCACCGGGGAGGCCGGCACCGGGGAGCTGTTTTTT	CASTGEAGTGELFF
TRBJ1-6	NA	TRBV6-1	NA	TGTGCCAGCAGTGAAGCCGGGAGTTCACCCCTCCACTTT	CASSEAGSSPLHF
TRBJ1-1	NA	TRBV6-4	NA	TGTGCCAGCAGTTGGACAGAGAACACTGAAGCTTTCTTT	CASSWTENTEAFF
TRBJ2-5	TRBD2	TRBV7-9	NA	TGTGCCAGCAGCCCAACTAGCGGGGTGACAGAGACCCAGTACTTC	CASSPTSGVTETQYF
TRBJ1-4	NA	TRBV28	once	TGTGCCAGCATCTCCTTTGGGGGGGGGCTGGAAAAACTGTTTTTT	CASISFGGGLEKLFF
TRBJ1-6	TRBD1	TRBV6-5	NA	TGTGCCAGCACCCGGACAGGGTGGGATTCACCCCTCCACTTT	CASTRTGWDSPLHF
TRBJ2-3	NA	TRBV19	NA	TGTGCCAGTAGAGCCTCCTCCGCAGATACGCAGTATTTT	CASRASSADTQYF
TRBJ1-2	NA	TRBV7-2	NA	TGTGCCAGCAGCCCCCCGGGGGTGTCTTCCGGCTACACCTTC	CASSPPGVSSGYTF
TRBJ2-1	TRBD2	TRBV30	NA	TGTGCCTGGAGTGGACTAGCGGGGGGCCTGAGCTCCTACAATGAGCAGTTCTTC	CAWSGLAGGLSSYNEQFF
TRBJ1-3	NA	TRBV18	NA	TGTGCCAGCTCACCATTATCGCGGGATGGAAACACCATATATTTT	CASSPLSRDGNTIYF
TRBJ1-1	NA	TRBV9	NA	TGTGCCAGCAGCCCCTTGATGAACACTGAAGCTTTCTTT	CASSPLMNTEAFF
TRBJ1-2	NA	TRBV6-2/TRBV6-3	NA	TGTGCCAGCAGATACGGCGAAGGCTACACCTTC	CASRYGEGYTF
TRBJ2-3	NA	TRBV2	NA	TGTGCCGGCAACAGGAGACCAGATACGCAGTATTTT	CAGNRRPDTQYF
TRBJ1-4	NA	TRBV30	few	TGTGCCTGGGACAGGCCAGGTGAAAAACTGTTTTTT	CAWDRPGEKLFF
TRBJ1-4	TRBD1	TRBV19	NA	TGTGCCAGTAGTAGAATAGGGGGACAGTCCAGTGAAAAACTGTTTTTT	CASSRIGGQSSEKLFF
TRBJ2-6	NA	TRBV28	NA	TGTGCCAGCAGTACGCGAGGGCCTGGGGCCAACGTCCTGACTTTC	CASSTRGPGANVLTF
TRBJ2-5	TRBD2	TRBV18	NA	TGTGCCAGCTCACCACCGGGACTAGCGGGGGCCGGGACCCAGTACTTC	CASSPPGLAGAGTQYF
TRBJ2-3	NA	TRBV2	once	TGTGCCATCAGGACGGGACCACCATCCGGTACGCAGTATTTT	CAIRTGPPSGTQYF